The present T cell receptor (beta chain) was sequenced within a study of T-cell reconstitution after alpha-beta-depleted transplantation in children. Germline V gene sequence: CDR1 SGHTA, CDR2 FQGNSA. V lost 3 bases to trimming and J lost 7 bases; unmatched junction nucleotides: 14. The CDR3 contains 17 residues. Unique molecular identifiers tagged the TCRbeta library. TCRdb recomputed calls from the PCR reads with MiXCR, one row per CDR3 protein. This sample has roughly 590,000 distinct CDR3 sequences, with roughly 15% found just once. This TCR derives from a human donor who donated a stem cell graft to a child with acute myeloid leukemia. V usage is TRBV7-2 and J usage is TRBJ1-2; 10 bases are a match to TRBD1. The material was PBMCs from the stem cell graft donor, obtained from the stem cell graft. In DNA form, the CDR3 reads TGTGCCAGCAGCTTCCTTGCGACAGGGGGCAAGGGTCGTGGCTACACCTTC. Protein: CASSFLATGGKGRGYTF.